This TCR beta chain was found in a study of T cells in Graves' hyperthyroidism and ophthalmopathy. About the study: At initial diagnosis, before any treatment had begun, peripheral blood was obtained. Study results and limitations: Ophthalmopathy got predicted by the model a median roughly 6.4 months before its onset.

This clonotype was detected many times. Its antigen is currently unknown. RNA transcripts yielded amplified TCR beta CDR3 regions. The TCR CDR3 was amplified in a first-round RT-PCR using the HTBI primer set. MiXCR, applied by TCRdb to the multiplex PCR reads, yields one record per CDR3 protein. The sample has about 500,000 distinct CDR3 sequences, around an eighth seen once; the top ten hold about 17%. The CDR3 sequence is 16 residues long. The germline V gene encodes CDR1 ENHRY and CDR2 SYGVKD. V lost 4 bases to trimming and J lost 2 bases; unmatched junction nucleotides: 8. Patients between 18 and 65 years old had hyperthyroidism, newly diagnosed and lasting under 2 months.

The sequence was collected from a woman aged 18-29 years with Graves' hyperthyroidism. The chain couples TRBV10-3 to TRBJ2-5, with 9 bases matching TRBD1. Sequencing was performed on blood. The CDR3 region is CAISVVTGGGQETQYF. For the CDR3, the DNA is TGTGCCATCAGTGTGGTGACAGGGGGGGGACAAGAGACCCAGTACTTC.